This record concerns one TCR beta chain sequence. Trimming took off 6 bases at V and 7 bases at J, with 12 bases between the two ends. The V gene's germline CDR1 is DFQATT and CDR2 SNEGSKA (reference sequence). The CDR3 runs to 11 residues. The source of the sample is a study of technical replicates of blood from a handful of donors. Measured with immunoSEQ multiplex PCR; TCRdb has only the in-frame clones, and not every one. The data hold just under 60,000 clones, with roughly 89% observed a single time. The sequencing sample was made of PBMCs. V gene TRBV20-1 combines with J gene TRBJ2-5, with a possible D match to TRBD1 (5 bases). The receptor was derived from a human donor in good health. Some clones in this sample may be carry-over from other donors' samples. CDR3 residues: CSAGYQGTQYF. CDR3 nucleotides: TGCAGTGCAGGGTACCAGGGGACCCAGTACTTC.